The rows below give T cell receptor beta chains drawn from one sample of a study of Ad26.COV2.S vaccination and SARS-CoV-2 variants. Clones were sequenced by immunoSEQ multiplex PCR, and TCRdb holds only the in-frame ones, with some missing. The sample lists around 350,000 clones; approximately 84% were seen once. The material sequenced was peripheral blood, taken in a trial of Ad26.COV2.S vaccine versus placebo. These receptors were obtained from a person between 18 and 65 years old who received the Ad26.COV2.S COVID-19 vaccine or a placebo. Both conserved end residues are part of each CDR3. The order of the fields is V gene, J gene, D gene, clone size, CDR3 length, CDR3 protein, CDR3 DNA. A D gene is named only where the DNA matches it firmly. Only part of the rows carry a size: once, few, many, or a class if the clone is expanded.

V gene: TRBV11-2; J gene: TRBJ1-2; D gene: TRBD1; clone size: NA; CDR3 length: 15; CDR3 protein: CASSSQVDRVGGYTF; CDR3 DNA: TGTGCCAGCAGCTCCCAAGTTGACAGGGTGGGTGGCTACACCTTC
V gene: TRBV28; J gene: TRBJ1-5; D gene: NA; clone size: NA; CDR3 length: 13; CDR3 protein: CASSLGGAQPQHF; CDR3 DNA: TGTGCCAGCAGTTTAGGGGGCGCCCAGCCCCAGCATTTT
V gene: TRBV15; J gene: TRBJ2-4; D gene: TRBD2; clone size: NA; CDR3 length: 15; CDR3 protein: CATSTGLAAKNIQYF; CDR3 DNA: TGTGCCACCAGCACGGGACTAGCGGCCAAAAACATTCAGTACTTC
V gene: TRBV11-3; J gene: TRBJ2-3; D gene: TRBD1; clone size: NA; CDR3 length: 14; CDR3 protein: CASSLDRGLGTQYF; CDR3 DNA: TGTGCCAGCAGCCTGGACAGGGGGCTTGGTACGCAGTATTTT
V gene: TRBV6-1; J gene: TRBJ1-4; D gene: TRBD1; clone size: NA; CDR3 length: 14; CDR3 protein: CASSEDRGREKLFF; CDR3 DNA: TGTGCCAGCAGTGAGGACAGGGGTCGGGAAAAACTGTTTTTT
V gene: TRBV20-1; J gene: TRBJ2-7; D gene: NA; clone size: NA; CDR3 length: 12; CDR3 protein: CSASGGAWEQYF; CDR3 DNA: TGCAGTGCTAGTGGGGGGGCATGGGAGCAGTACTTC
V gene: TRBV6-4; J gene: TRBJ1-1; D gene: NA; clone size: NA; CDR3 length: 19; CDR3 protein: CASSDGVTGPPSGNTEAFF; CDR3 DNA: TGTGCCAGCAGTGATGGAGTGACCGGCCCTCCATCTGGGAACACTGAAGCTTTCTTT
V gene: TRBV5-4; J gene: TRBJ2-6; D gene: TRBD1; clone size: NA; CDR3 length: 19; CDR3 protein: CASSSRWVQGAAGANVLTF; CDR3 DNA: TGTGCCAGCAGCTCCCGCTGGGTTCAGGGGGCGGCCGGGGCCAACGTCCTGACTTTC
V gene: TRBV11-2; J gene: TRBJ2-7; D gene: TRBD2; clone size: NA; CDR3 length: 15; CDR3 protein: CASSFILAGGHEQYF; CDR3 DNA: TGTGCCAGCAGCTTCATTCTGGCGGGAGGTCACGAGCAGTACTTC
V gene: TRBV7-2; J gene: TRBJ2-3; D gene: NA; clone size: NA; CDR3 length: 17; CDR3 protein: CASSLKGVGTGVDTQYF; CDR3 DNA: TGTGCCAGCAGCTTGAAGGGGGTTGGAACGGGAGTGGATACGCAGTATTTT
V gene: TRBV3-1/TRBV3-2; J gene: TRBJ2-5; D gene: TRBD1; clone size: NA; CDR3 length: 13; CDR3 protein: CASSPRDSETQYF; CDR3 DNA: TGTGCCAGCAGCCCGAGGGACAGCGAGACCCAGTACTTC
V gene: TRBV11-2; J gene: TRBJ2-5; D gene: TRBD2; clone size: NA; CDR3 length: 16; CDR3 protein: CASSPVSTGGQETQYF; CDR3 DNA: TGTGCCAGCAGCCCGGTCTCTACGGGGGGTCAAGAGACCCAGTACTTC
V gene: TRBV18; J gene: TRBJ2-5; D gene: TRBD1; clone size: NA; CDR3 length: 14; CDR3 protein: CASSPGQGQETQYF; CDR3 DNA: TGTGCCAGCTCACCCGGACAGGGCCAAGAGACCCAGTACTTC
V gene: TRBV7-6; J gene: TRBJ2-3; D gene: TRBD2; clone size: NA; CDR3 length: 17; CDR3 protein: CASSFKTSGGLTDTQYF; CDR3 DNA: TGTGCCAGCAGCTTTAAAACTAGCGGGGGGCTCACAGATACGCAGTATTTT
V gene: TRBV4-1; J gene: TRBJ2-5; D gene: TRBD2; clone size: few; CDR3 length: 14; CDR3 protein: CASSPGLGGETQYF; CDR3 DNA: TGCGCCAGCAGCCCGGGACTAGGCGGGGAGACCCAGTACTTC
V gene: TRBV9; J gene: TRBJ1-1; D gene: NA; clone size: NA; CDR3 length: 16; CDR3 protein: CASSVALKDKVTEAFF; CDR3 DNA: TGTGCCAGCAGCGTAGCTTTGAAGGACAAAGTAACTGAAGCTTTCTTT
V gene: TRBV5-1; J gene: TRBJ2-3; D gene: NA; clone size: NA; CDR3 length: 16; CDR3 protein: CASSSEGFTSTDTQYF; CDR3 DNA: TGCGCCAGCAGCTCGGAGGGGTTCACTAGCACAGATACGCAGTATTTT
V gene: TRBV10-2; J gene: TRBJ2-7; D gene: NA; clone size: few; CDR3 length: 14; CDR3 protein: CASNQGPGDNEQYF; CDR3 DNA: TGCGCCAGCAACCAAGGTCCAGGGGACAACGAGCAGTACTTC
V gene: TRBV19; J gene: TRBJ1-2; D gene: TRBD1; clone size: NA; CDR3 length: 14; CDR3 protein: CASTRTGLIHGYTF; CDR3 DNA: TGTGCCAGTACAAGGACAGGGCTTATTCATGGCTACACCTTC
V gene: TRBV15; J gene: TRBJ1-4; D gene: NA; clone size: NA; CDR3 length: 16; CDR3 protein: CATSKTGTATNEKLFF; CDR3 DNA: TGTGCCACCAGCAAGACAGGTACCGCAACTAATGAAAAACTGTTTTTT
V gene: TRBV10-3; J gene: TRBJ2-3; D gene: NA; clone size: NA; CDR3 length: 16; CDR3 protein: CAISEVGGGSADTQYF; CDR3 DNA: TGTGCCATCAGTGAAGTAGGCGGAGGAAGCGCAGATACGCAGTATTTT
V gene: TRBV5-5; J gene: TRBJ1-2; D gene: NA; clone size: NA; CDR3 length: 15; CDR3 protein: CASSLIPGFSYGYTF; CDR3 DNA: TGTGCCAGCAGCTTGATTCCAGGATTTAGCTATGGCTACACCTTC
V gene: TRBV7-9; J gene: TRBJ1-5; D gene: NA; clone size: NA; CDR3 length: 13; CDR3 protein: CASSPTGNQPQHF; CDR3 DNA: TGTGCCAGCAGCCCGACCGGGAATCAGCCCCAGCATTTT
V gene: TRBV5-8; J gene: TRBJ2-7; D gene: NA; clone size: once; CDR3 length: 13; CDR3 protein: CASSLVPGDEQYF; CDR3 DNA: TGTGCCAGCAGCTTGGTCCCGGGGGACGAGCAGTACTTC
V gene: TRBV5-1; J gene: TRBJ2-3; D gene: TRBD1; clone size: NA; CDR3 length: 21; CDR3 protein: CASSLGHRGVFTLTITDTQYF; CDR3 DNA: TGCGCCAGCAGCTTGGGCCACAGGGGAGTCTTTACCCTTACCATCACAGATACGCAGTATTTT
V gene: TRBV18; J gene: TRBJ2-3; D gene: TRBD2; clone size: NA; CDR3 length: 16; CDR3 protein: CASSPVLAGSTDTQYF; CDR3 DNA: TGTGCCAGCTCACCTGTCCTAGCGGGATCTACAGATACGCAGTATTTT
V gene: TRBV7-8; J gene: TRBJ2-3; D gene: NA; clone size: NA; CDR3 length: 15; CDR3 protein: CASSLLSSSTDTQYF; CDR3 DNA: TGTGCCAGCAGCCTCCTGTCCTCGTCGACAGATACGCAGTATTTT
V gene: TRBV7-9; J gene: TRBJ2-5; D gene: NA; clone size: NA; CDR3 length: 17; CDR3 protein: CASSYKPGPRAQETQYF; CDR3 DNA: TGTGCCAGCAGCTACAAACCGGGACCCCGGGCGCAAGAGACCCAGTACTTC